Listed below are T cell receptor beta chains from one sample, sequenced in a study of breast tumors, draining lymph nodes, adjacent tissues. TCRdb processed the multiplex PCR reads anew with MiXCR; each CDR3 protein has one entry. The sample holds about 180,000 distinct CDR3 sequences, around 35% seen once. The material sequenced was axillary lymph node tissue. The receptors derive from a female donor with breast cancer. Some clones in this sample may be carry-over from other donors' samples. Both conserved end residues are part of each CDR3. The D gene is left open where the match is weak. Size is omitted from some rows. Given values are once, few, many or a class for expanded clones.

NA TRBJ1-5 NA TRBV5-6 CASSPIAGGPNQPQHF TGTGCCAGCAGTCCTATCGCCGGGGGCCCCAATCAGCCCCAGCATTTT
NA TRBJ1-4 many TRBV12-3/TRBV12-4 CASNRGGLKKLFF TGTGCCAGCAACAGAGGGGGGCTGAAAAAACTGTTTTTT
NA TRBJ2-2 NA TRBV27 CASSTPTRELFF TGTGCCAGCAGTACCCCCACCCGGGAGCTGTTTTTT
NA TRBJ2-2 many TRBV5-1 CASSLIQAPTGELFF TGCGCCAGCAGCTTGATTCAAGCCCCGACCGGGGAGCTGTTTTTT
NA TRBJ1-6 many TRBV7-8 CASSLGAQEYSPLHF TGTGCCAGCAGCTTAGGTGCACAGGAGTATTCACCCCTCCACTTT
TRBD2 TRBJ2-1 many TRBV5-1 CASSWASGGYNEQFF TGCGCCAGCAGCTGGGCTAGCGGCGGGTACAATGAGCAGTTCTTC
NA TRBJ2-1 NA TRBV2 CASYVRNEQFF TGTGCCAGCTACGTCCGCAATGAGCAGTTCTTC
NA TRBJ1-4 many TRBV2 CASSPPKPTPNEKLFF TGTGCCAGCAGTCCCCCAAAGCCCACTCCCAATGAAAAACTGTTTTTT
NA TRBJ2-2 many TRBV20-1 CSARRLSDPGANTGELFF TGCAGTGCTAGACGGTTGTCAGACCCCGGGGCGAACACCGGGGAGCTGTTTTTT
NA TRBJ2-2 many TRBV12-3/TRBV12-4 CASSLSVGELFF TGTGCCAGCAGTTTGTCGGTCGGGGAGCTGTTTTTT
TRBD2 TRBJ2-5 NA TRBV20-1 CSARDGPPWTAISSGGQETQYF TGCAGTGCTAGAGATGGCCCACCTTGGACGGCCATCTCTAGCGGGGGGCAAGAGACCCAGTACTTC
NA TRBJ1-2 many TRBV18 CASSQKANYGYTF TGTGCCAGCTCACAAAAAGCTAACTATGGCTACACCTTC
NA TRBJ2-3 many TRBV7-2 CASSLGGLLLPDTQYF TGTGCCAGCAGCTTAGGGGGACTCCTTCTTCCAGATACGCAGTATTTT
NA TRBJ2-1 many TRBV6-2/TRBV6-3 CASTKSPGYNEQFF TGTGCCAGCACCAAATCCCCAGGTTACAATGAGCAGTTCTTC
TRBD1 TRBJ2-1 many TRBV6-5 CASSYGQGAYNEQFF TGTGCCAGCAGTTACGGACAGGGAGCCTACAATGAGCAGTTCTTC
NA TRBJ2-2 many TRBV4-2 CASSQDSLGTGELFF TGTGCCAGCAGCCAAGACTCCCTGGGGACCGGGGAGCTGTTTTTT
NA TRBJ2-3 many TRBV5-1 CASSLGTSSDTQYF TGCGCCAGCAGCTTGGGGACGAGCAGCGATACGCAGTATTTT
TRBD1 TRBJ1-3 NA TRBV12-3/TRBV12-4 CASSLGGTEWNTIYF TGTGCCAGCAGTTTAGGCGGGACAGAATGGAACACCATATATTTT
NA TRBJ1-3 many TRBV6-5 CASSPSGALLGNTIYF TGTGCCAGCAGCCCCTCAGGGGCCCTACTTGGAAACACCATATATTTT
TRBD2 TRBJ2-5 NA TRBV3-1 CASSQDSGSGGPSTQYF TGTGCCAGCAGCCAAGATTCGGGTAGCGGGGGTCCGTCGACCCAGTACTTC
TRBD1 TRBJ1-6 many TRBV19 CASSISTGIGSPLHF TGTGCCAGTAGTATCTCGACAGGGATAGGTTCACCCCTCCACTTT
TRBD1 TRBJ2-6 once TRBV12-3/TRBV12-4 CASGIQGATGANVLTF TGTGCCAGCGGGATACAGGGGGCAACCGGGGCCAACGTCCTGACTTTC
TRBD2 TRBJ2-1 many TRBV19 CASSLGGTSVNEQFF TGTGCCAGTAGCTTGGGGGGGACTAGCGTCAATGAGCAGTTCTTC
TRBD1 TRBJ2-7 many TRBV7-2 CASSSGPGQIYEQYF TGTGCCAGCAGCTCGGGGCCGGGACAGATCTACGAGCAGTACTTC
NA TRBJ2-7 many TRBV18 CASSPRGNSYEQYF TGTGCCAGCTCACCGAGGGGGAACTCCTACGAGCAGTACTTC
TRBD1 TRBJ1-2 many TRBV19 CASSARDRFYGYTF TGTGCCAGTAGTGCCCGGGACAGATTCTATGGCTACACCTTC
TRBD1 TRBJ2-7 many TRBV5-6 CASSLKGQGADEQYF TGTGCCAGCAGCTTGAAGGGACAGGGAGCCGACGAGCAGTACTTC
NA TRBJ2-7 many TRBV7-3 CASTPPEGAEWAAGEQYF TGTGCCAGCACCCCACCGGAGGGAGCGGAGTGGGCTGCGGGGGAGCAGTACTTC
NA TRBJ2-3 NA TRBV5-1 CASSFYICSAVRTQDTQYF NA
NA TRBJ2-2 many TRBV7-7 CASSLGPDTGELFF TGTGCTAGCAGCTTAGGACCGGACACCGGGGAGCTGTTTTTT
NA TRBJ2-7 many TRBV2 CASSGRQTGEQYF TGTGCCAGCAGTGGACGGCAGACTGGCGAGCAGTACTTC
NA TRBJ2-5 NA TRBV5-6 CASSPGRVFETQYF TGTGCCAGCAGCCCGGGACGTGTTTTCGAGACCCAGTACTTC
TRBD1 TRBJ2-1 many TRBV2 CASRGQGAYNEQFF TGTGCCAGCAGAGGCCAGGGGGCTTACAATGAGCAGTTCTTC
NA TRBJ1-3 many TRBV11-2 CASSLDPRGRVGNTIYF TGTGCCAGCAGCTTAGATCCGAGGGGCAGAGTCGGAAACACCATATATTTT
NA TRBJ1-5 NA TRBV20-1 CSARDPRDNPYEHF TGCAGTGCTAGAGACCCACGGGACAACCCCTACGAGCATTTT
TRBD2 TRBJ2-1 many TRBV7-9 CASSLPREVYNEQFF TGTGCCAGCAGCTTACCCCGGGAGGTCTACAATGAGCAGTTCTTC
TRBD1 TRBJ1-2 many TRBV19 CASSIDMAGGQVYYGYTF TGTGCCAGTAGTATAGATATGGCCGGCGGACAGGTCTACTATGGCTACACCTTC
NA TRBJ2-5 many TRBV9 CASSAGTGRETQSF TGTGCCAGCAGCGCCGGGACGGGACGTGAGACCCAGTCCTTC